This T cell receptor beta chain appears in the sequencing data of a study of T-cell memory formation after mild COVID-19. Across the study: TCR clustering was largely donor specific.

The V end lost 0 bases, the J end lost 3 bases, and 7 bases lay between the germline ends. This CDR3 region has 13 residues. From germline, CDR1 is SGHRS and CDR2 YFSETQ. Using its own MiXCR run on the 5' RACE reads, TCRdb lists one record per CDR3 protein. Here the sample spans approximately 190,000 distinct CDR3 sequences, about 16% being singletons. The rearrangement links TRBV5-1 to TRBJ2-7; no definite D call. The sequencing sample was made of PBMCs or a T cell subset sorted from them (not recorded which). This sequence originates from an adult woman who had mild COVID-19 (a few samples of this study predate the infection). Cell type and time point are not known. The CDR3 bases are TGCGCCAGCAGCTTGGACGGCCTCTACGAGCAGTACTTC. It yields the protein CASSLDGLYEQYF.